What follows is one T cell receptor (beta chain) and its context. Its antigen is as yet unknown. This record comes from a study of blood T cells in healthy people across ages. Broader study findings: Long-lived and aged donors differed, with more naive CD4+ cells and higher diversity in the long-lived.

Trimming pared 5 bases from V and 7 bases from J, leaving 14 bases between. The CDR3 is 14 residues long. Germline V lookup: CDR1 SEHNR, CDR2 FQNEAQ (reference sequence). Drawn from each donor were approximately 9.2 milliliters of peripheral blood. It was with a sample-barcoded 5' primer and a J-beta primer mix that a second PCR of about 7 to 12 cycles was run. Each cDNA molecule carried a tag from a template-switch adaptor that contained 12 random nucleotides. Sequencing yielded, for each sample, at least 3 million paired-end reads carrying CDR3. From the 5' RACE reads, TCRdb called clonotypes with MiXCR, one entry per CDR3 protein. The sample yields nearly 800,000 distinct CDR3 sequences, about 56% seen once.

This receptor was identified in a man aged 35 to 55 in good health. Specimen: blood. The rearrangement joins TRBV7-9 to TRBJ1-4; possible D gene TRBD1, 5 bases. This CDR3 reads CASSLQGVSEKLFF. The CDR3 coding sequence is TGTGCCAGCAGCCTTCAGGGTGTAAGTGAAAAACTGTTTTTT.